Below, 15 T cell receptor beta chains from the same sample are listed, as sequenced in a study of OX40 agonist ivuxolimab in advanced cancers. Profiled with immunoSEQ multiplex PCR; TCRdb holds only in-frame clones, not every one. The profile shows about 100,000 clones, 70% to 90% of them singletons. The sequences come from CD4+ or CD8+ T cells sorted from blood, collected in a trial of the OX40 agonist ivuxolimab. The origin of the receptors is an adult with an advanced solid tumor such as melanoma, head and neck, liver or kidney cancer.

The CDR3 region is CASSLPPLHDQPQHF. The CDR3 nucleotides are TGTGCCAGCAGTTTACCCCCACTCCACGATCAGCCCCAGCATTTT. This sequence joins TRBV28 and TRBJ1-5; D is unclear. V lost 2 bases and J 5 bases, leaving 13 bases between the germline ends. The CDR3 runs to 15 residues. Germline lookup yields CDR1 MDHEN and CDR2 SYDVKM.

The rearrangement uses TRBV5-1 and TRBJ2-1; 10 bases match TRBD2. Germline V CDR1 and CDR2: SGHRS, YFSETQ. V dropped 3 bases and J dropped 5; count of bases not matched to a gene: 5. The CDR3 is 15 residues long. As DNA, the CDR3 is TGCGCCAGCAGCTCATGGCTAGCGGGGGACAATGAGCAGTTCTTC. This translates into CASSSWLAGDNEQFF.

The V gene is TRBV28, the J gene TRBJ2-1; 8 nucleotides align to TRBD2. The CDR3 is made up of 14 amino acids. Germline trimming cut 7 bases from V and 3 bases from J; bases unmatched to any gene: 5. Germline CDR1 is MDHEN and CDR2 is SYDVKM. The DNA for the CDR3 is TGTGCCAGCATCTCGGGGGGGGACTACAATGAGCAGTTCTTC. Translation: CASISGGDYNEQFF.

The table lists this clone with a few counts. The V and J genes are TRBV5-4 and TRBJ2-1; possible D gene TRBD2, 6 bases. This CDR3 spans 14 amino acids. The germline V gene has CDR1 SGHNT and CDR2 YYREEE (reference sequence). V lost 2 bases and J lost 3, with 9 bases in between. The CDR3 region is CASSLPGLYNEQFF. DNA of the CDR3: TGTGCCAGCAGCTTACCGGGACTCTACAATGAGCAGTTCTTC. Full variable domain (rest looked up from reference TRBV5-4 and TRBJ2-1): ETGVTQSPTHLIKTRGQQVTLRCSSQSGHNTVSWYQQALGQGPQFIFQYYREEENGRGNFPPRFSGLQFPNYSSELNVNALELDDSALYLCASSLPGLYNEQFFGPGTRLTVL.

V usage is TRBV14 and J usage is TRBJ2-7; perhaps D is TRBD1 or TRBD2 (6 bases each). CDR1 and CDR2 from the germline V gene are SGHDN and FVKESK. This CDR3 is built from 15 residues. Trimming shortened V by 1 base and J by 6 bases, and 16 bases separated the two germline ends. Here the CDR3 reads CASSQVSGGLSEQYF. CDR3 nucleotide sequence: TGTGCCAGCAGCCAAGTCTCCGGGGGCCTCAGCGAGCAGTACTTC.

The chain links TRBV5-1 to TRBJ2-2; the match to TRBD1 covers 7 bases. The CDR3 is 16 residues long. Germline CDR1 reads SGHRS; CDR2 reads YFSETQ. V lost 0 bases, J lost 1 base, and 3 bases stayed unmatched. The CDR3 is CASSLVDRRNTGELFF. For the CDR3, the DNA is TGCGCCAGCAGCTTGGTGGACAGGAGGAACACCGGGGAGCTGTTTTTT.

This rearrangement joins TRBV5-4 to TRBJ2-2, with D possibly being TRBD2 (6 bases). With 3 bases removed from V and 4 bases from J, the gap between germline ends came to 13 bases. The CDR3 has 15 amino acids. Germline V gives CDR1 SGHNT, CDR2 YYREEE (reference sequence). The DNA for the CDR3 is TGTGCCAGCAGCTCCCCGGGAGTCGGCACCGGGGAGCTGTTTTTT. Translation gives CASSSPGVGTGELFF.

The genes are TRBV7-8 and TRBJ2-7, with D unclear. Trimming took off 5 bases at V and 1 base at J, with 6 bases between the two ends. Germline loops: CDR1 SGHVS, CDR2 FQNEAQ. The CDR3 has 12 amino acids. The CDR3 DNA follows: TGTGCCAGCAGCCCCCAGTCCTACGAGCAGTACTTC. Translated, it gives CASSPQSYEQYF.

The CDR3 DNA reads as TGTGCCAGCAGAGAGACAGGGACCTACGAGCAGTACTTC. This translates into CASRETGTYEQYF. The chain carries TRBV25-1 and TRBJ2-7, with 7 nucleotides matching TRBD1. The ends lost 6 bases at V and 2 bases at J; junction bases unmatched: 4. Germline V gives CDR1 MGHDK, CDR2 SYGVNS. This CDR3 is 13 amino acids long.

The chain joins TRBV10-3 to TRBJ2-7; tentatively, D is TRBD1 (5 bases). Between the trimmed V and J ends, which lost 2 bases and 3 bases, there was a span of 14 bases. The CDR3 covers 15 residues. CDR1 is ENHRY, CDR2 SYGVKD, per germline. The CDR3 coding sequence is TGTGCCATCAGTGAGACCCTCGCGCAGGGCTACGAGCAGTACTTC. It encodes CAISETLAQGYEQYF.

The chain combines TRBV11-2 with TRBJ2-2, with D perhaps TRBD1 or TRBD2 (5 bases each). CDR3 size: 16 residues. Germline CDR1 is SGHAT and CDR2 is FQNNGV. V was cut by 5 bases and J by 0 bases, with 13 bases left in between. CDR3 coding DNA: TGTGCCAGCAGCCGCTCGGGGCTATCGAACACCGGGGAGCTGTTTTTT. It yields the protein CASSRSGLSNTGELFF.

This chain's CDR3 is CASSIPTGPTEKLFF. DNA for the CDR3: TGTGCCAGCAGCATACCGACAGGGCCGACTGAAAAACTGTTTTTT. The V gene is TRBV11-2, the J gene TRBJ1-4; the match to TRBD1 covers 7 bases. V was pared by 5 bases and J by 7 bases, with 10 bases of the junction left unmatched. CDR3 length: 15 amino acids. Germline CDR1 is SGHAT and CDR2 is FQNNGV. Complete variable domain (other parts from reference TRBV11-2 and TRBJ1-4): EAGVAQSPRYKIIEKRQSVAFWCNPISGHATLYWYQQILGQGPKLLIQFQNNGVVDDSQLPKDRFSAERLKGVDSTLKIQPAKLEDSAVYLCASSIPTGPTEKLFFGSGTQLSVL.

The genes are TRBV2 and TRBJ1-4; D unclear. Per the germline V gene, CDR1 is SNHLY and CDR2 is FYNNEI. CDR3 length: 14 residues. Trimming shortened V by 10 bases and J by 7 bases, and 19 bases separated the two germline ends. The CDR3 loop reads CATTTLSSTEKLFF. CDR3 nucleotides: TGTGCCACCACCACTCTAAGTTCCACTGAAAAACTGTTTTTT.

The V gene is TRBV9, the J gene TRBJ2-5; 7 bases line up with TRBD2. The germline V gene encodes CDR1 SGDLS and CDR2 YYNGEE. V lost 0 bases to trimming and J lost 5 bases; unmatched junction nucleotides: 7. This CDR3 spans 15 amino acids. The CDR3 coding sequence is TGTGCCAGCAGCGTAGAAGGCGGGCGGGGGGAGACCCAGTACTTC. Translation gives CASSVEGGRGETQYF.

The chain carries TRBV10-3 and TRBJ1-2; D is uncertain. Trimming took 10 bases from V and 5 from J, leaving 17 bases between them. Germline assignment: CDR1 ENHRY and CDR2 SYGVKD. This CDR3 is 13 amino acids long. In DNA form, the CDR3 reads TGTGCCACCTCGACAAGGACGGATTATGGCTACACCTTC. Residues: CATSTRTDYGYTF.